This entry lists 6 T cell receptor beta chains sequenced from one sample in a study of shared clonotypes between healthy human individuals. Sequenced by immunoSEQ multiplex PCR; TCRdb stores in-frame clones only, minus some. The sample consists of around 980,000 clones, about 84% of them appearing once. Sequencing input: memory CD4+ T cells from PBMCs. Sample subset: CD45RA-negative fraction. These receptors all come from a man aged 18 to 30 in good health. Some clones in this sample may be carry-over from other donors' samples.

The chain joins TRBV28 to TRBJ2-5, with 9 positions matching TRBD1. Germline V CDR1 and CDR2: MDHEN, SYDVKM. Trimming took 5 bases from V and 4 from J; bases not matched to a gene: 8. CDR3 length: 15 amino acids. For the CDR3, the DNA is TGTGCCAGCAGTCCGAGGGACAGGGTATTAGAGACCCAGTACTTC. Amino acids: CASSPRDRVLETQYF.

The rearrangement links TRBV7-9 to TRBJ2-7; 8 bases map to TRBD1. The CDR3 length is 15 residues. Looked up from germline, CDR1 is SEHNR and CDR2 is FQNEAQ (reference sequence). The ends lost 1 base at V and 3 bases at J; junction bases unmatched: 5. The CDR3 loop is CASSLGAGGNYEQYF. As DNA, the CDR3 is TGTGCCAGCAGCTTAGGGGCAGGGGGCAACTACGAGCAGTACTTC.

The CDR3 loop reads CASSLSAAGVELSRYF. CDR3 DNA sequence: TGTGCCAGCAGCTTATCTGCGGCAGGGGTAGAGCTAAGTAGGTATTTT. V usage is TRBV7-2 and J usage is TRBJ2-3, with D possibly being TRBD1 (6 bases). The germline gives CDR1 SGHTA, CDR2 FQGNSA. This CDR3 region has 16 residues. V was shortened by 2 bases and J by 14 bases, with 26 bases between the two germline ends.

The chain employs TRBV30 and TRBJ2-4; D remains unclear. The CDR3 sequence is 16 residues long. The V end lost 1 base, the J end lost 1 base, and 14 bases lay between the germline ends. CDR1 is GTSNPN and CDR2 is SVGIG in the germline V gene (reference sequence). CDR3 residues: CAWSALPGEAKNIQYF. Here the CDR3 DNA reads TGTGCCTGGAGTGCACTTCCGGGTGAGGCCAAAAACATTCAGTACTTC.

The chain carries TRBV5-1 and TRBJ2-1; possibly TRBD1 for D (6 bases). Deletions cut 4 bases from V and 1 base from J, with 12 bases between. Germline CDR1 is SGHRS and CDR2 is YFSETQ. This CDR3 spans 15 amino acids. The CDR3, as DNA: TGCGCCAGCAGCACGGACAGTAGTTCCTACAATGAGCAGTTCTTC. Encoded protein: CASSTDSSSYNEQFF.

The CDR3 DNA sequence: TGTGCCATATCCGACAGTTTGGGCACTGAAGCTTTCTTT. Its translation: CAISDSLGTEAFF. The rearrangement uses TRBV19 and TRBJ1-1, with TRBD1 as a possible D gene (5 bases). Germline lookup yields CDR1 LNHDA and CDR2 SQIVND (reference sequence). V shed 10 bases and J shed 4 bases, with 16 bases lying between them. This CDR3 region has 13 residues.